Reported below is one T cell receptor (beta chain). This record comes from a study of neoadjuvant nivolumab and ipilimumab in lung cancer. The V gene end was trimmed by 5 bases and the J gene end by 6 bases; junction bases not matched to a gene: 5. The CDR3 contains 14 residues. Germline V gene sequence: CDR1 SNHLY, CDR2 FYNNEI. This table comes from immunoSEQ multiplex PCR, and its TCRdb copy is limited to in-frame clones, with some not included. The sample shows fewer than 40,000 clones, 90% of them seen only once. Sequencing was performed on peripheral blood, taken after neoadjuvant nivolumab, alone or with ipilimumab, at or shortly before surgery. The sequence came from an adult with non-small cell lung cancer. This rearrangement joins TRBV2 to TRBJ1-2; 11 bases align to TRBD1. The CDR3 region has the DNA TGTGCCAGCAGTTCGGGACAGGGGGTAGATGGCTACACCTTC. Amino acids: CASSSGQGVDGYTF.